A single sample gave rise to the 26 T cell receptor beta chains below, sequenced in a study of T-cell memory formation after mild COVID-19. One entry per CDR3 protein, called by TCRdb with MiXCR from the 5' RACE reads. Of fewer than 600,000 distinct CDR3 sequences listed, approximately 21% are singletons. The specimen sequenced was PBMCs or a T cell subset sorted from them (not recorded which). These receptors were collected from an adult woman who had mild COVID-19 (a few samples of this study predate the infection). Cell type and time point are not known.

This clonotype was observed a handful of times. The chain couples TRBV5-1 to TRBJ2-4; D might be TRBD1 (5 bases). V was shortened by 4 bases and J by 5 bases, with 13 bases between the two germline ends. This CDR3 spans 14 amino acids. CDR1 is SGHRS, CDR2 YFSETQ, per germline. The CDR3 coding sequence is TGCGCCAGCAGCCCATCGACAGACCAAAACATTCAGTACTTC. Encoded protein: CASSPSTDQNIQYF. Complete variable domain (other parts from reference TRBV5-1 and TRBJ2-4): KAGVTQTPRYLIKTRGQQVTLSCSPISGHRSVSWYQQTPGQGLQFLFEYFSETQRNKGNFPGRFSGRQFSNSRSEMNVSTLELGDSALYLCASSPSTDQNIQYFGAGTRLSVL.

This chain links TRBV30 with TRBJ2-3, with TRBD1 identical over 8 bases. The germline gives CDR1 GTSNPN, CDR2 SVGIG (reference sequence). V lost 0 bases, J lost 6 bases, and 8 bases stayed unmatched. The CDR3 sequence is 15 residues long. The CDR3 here is CAWSVSGQGADTQYF. The CDR3 DNA sequence: TGTGCCTGGAGTGTTTCTGGACAGGGTGCGGATACGCAGTATTTT.

This clonotype has just a few counts. The gene calls are TRBV29-1 and TRBJ2-4, with D tentatively TRBD2 (5 bases). V was pared by 6 bases and J by 1 base, with 13 bases between. Germline CDR1 SQVTM, CDR2 ANQGSEA. The CDR3 consists of 14 residues. This CDR3 reads CSVLGVRAKNIQYF. The CDR3 DNA follows: TGCAGCGTGCTCGGGGTGAGGGCCAAAAACATTCAGTACTTC.

This rearrangement joins TRBV10-2 to TRBJ2-1; D is possibly TRBD2 (7 bases). Germline lookup yields CDR1 WSHSY and CDR2 SAAADI. Trimming left V 5 bases short and J 13 bases short, with 15 bases between. The CDR3 has 12 residues. The CDR3 region is CASSMRGGAQFF. As DNA, the CDR3 is TGCGCCAGCAGTATGAGGGGGGGCGCCCAGTTCTTC.

The J gene is TRBJ2-7, the V gene TRBV21-1; TRBD1 reflects the table's D call only, with no check against the DNA. TRBV21-1 is a recognized pseudogene. The CDR3 loop spans 13 amino acids. The CDR3 loop is CASSNRPGFEQYF. CDR3 nucleotides: TGTGCCAGCAGCAATCGGCCGGGATTCGAGCAGTACTTC.

This clonotype was seen a handful of times. V usage is TRBV12-3 or TRBV12-4 and J usage is TRBJ2-7; D is tentatively TRBD1 or TRBD2 (5 bases each). This CDR3 has 16 amino acids. Trimming removed 6 bases from V and 0 bases from J, with 18 bases in between. Here the CDR3 DNA reads TGTGCCAGCAGCCGTGCTTTGGGGACGGCCTCCTACGAGCAGTACTTC. It yields the protein CASSRALGTASYEQYF.

This clonotype was detected only a few times. This chain connects TRBV7-9 to TRBJ2-5; possible D gene TRBD2, 5 bases. Trimming removed 4 bases at V and 4 bases at J, with 16 bases between. This CDR3 is built from 15 residues. CDR1 and CDR2 from the germline V gene are SEHNR and FQNEAQ (reference sequence). The CDR3 loop reads CASSSTVGIRETQYF. DNA of the CDR3: TGTGCCAGCAGCTCCACCGTCGGGATCCGAGAGACCCAGTACTTC. Using reference TRBV7-9 and TRBJ2-5 for the parts outside the CDR3, the full variable domain is DTGVSQNPRHKITKRGQNVTFRCDPISEHNRLYWYRQTLGQGPEFLTYFQNEAQLEKSRLLSDRFSAERPKGSFSTLEIQRTEQGDSAMYLCASSSTVGIRETQYFGPGTRLLVL.

The chain joins TRBV11-3 to TRBJ1-1; D ambiguous. This CDR3 is 13 amino acids long. Germline CDR1 is SGHNT and CDR2 is YENEEA. Trimming shortened V by 5 bases and J by 4 bases, and 11 bases separated the two germline ends. The CDR3 DNA sequence: TGTGCCAGCAGCGCAACAGAATTCACTGAAGCTTTCTTT. Translated: CASSATEFTEAFF.

This clonotype was recorded a few times. This chain connects TRBV7-9 to TRBJ2-5; D ambiguous. Germline CDR1 is SEHNR and CDR2 is FQNEAQ (reference sequence). V was cut by 5 bases and J by 5 bases, with 12 bases left in between. The length of the CDR3 is 13 residues. CDR3: CASSPPSTETQYF. Written as DNA, the CDR3 is TGTGCCAGCAGCCCCCCGAGCACGGAGACCCAGTACTTC.

The genes are TRBV7-3 and TRBJ2-1; D is possibly TRBD1 (5 bases). Trimming removed 3 bases from V and 0 bases from J, with 6 bases in between. Germline-derived CDR1 and CDR2 are SGHTA and FQGTGA. This CDR3 is 14 amino acids long. CDR3 in amino acids: CASSFGHSYNEQFF. CDR3 in DNA: TGTGCCAGCAGCTTCGGACACTCCTACAATGAGCAGTTCTTC.

A few counts support this clonotype. The chain employs TRBV7-2 and TRBJ2-1; 11 bases agree with TRBD1. V shed 2 bases and J 7 bases; nucleotides not matched to a gene: 7. Germline V gives CDR1 SGHTA, CDR2 FQGNSA. The CDR3 has 16 amino acids. The CDR3, as DNA: TGTGCCAGCAGCTTATCCGGGACAGGGGGTTGGAATGAGCAGTTCTTC. Translating gives CASSLSGTGGWNEQFF. Using reference TRBV7-2 and TRBJ2-1 for the parts outside the CDR3, the full variable domain is GAGVSQSPSNKVTEKGKDVELRCDPISGHTALYWYRQSLGQGLEFLIYFQGNSAPDKSGLPSDRFSAERTGGSVSTLTIQRTQQEDSAVYLCASSLSGTGGWNEQFFGPGTRLTVL.

The J gene is TRBJ1-4, the V gene TRBV19; the D gene is possibly TRBD1 (5 bases). Per germline, CDR1 LNHDA and CDR2 SQIVND (reference sequence). Trimming pared 3 bases from V and 6 bases from J, leaving 20 bases between. CDR3 length: 17 residues. CDR3 in DNA: TGTGCCAGTAGTATCGTGGGTTGGGGCACCACTGATGAAAAACTGTTTTTT. Translating gives CASSIVGWGTTDEKLFF.

This clonotype was found many times. The chain couples TRBV20-1 to TRBJ2-1, with TRBD2 matching over 9 bases. Losses at the gene ends were 1 base for V and 1 base for J; bases not matched to a gene: 8. CDR3 size: 17 residues. The V gene's germline CDR1 is DFQATT and CDR2 SNEGSKA (reference sequence). CDR3 residues: CSARGLAGRGSYNEQFF. CDR3 DNA sequence: TGCAGTGCTAGAGGGCTAGCGGGACGGGGGTCCTACAATGAGCAGTTCTTC.

This clonotype was seen repeatedly, ten times or more. The chain links TRBV18 to TRBJ2-3; the D is unclear. This CDR3 is built from 13 residues. Germline-derived CDR1 and CDR2 are KGHSH and LQKENI. V dropped 2 bases and J dropped 2 bases, with 5 bases sitting between them. The CDR3 here is CASSPGLTDTQYF. The CDR3 nucleotides are TGTGCCAGCTCACCAGGGCTCACAGATACGCAGTATTTT.

Of note for this clonotype: Sequence at one end of the junction differs from germline and may be a read error. The CDR3, as DNA: TGTGCCAGCAGCTTCAACCAAAGACCCCCGGTTTTGGTCTTC. Translation: CASSFNQRPPVLVF. This chain joins TRBV14 and TRBJ2-1; D call uncertain. The CDR3 length is 14 residues. The V gene's germline CDR1 is SGHDN and CDR2 FVKESK.

This clonotype was observed a few times. V gene TRBV7-9 combines with J gene TRBJ2-2; TRBD1 is a possible D gene (6 bases). This CDR3 is built from 14 residues. V gave up 8 bases and J gave up 5 bases, with 15 bases separating them. Germline V CDR1 and CDR2: SEHNR, FQNEAQ (reference sequence). CDR3 in amino acids: CASDRRGRTGELFF. Here the CDR3 DNA reads TGTGCCAGCGACCGCAGGGGCAGGACCGGGGAGCTGTTTTTT. The variable domain in full, completed from reference TRBV7-9 and TRBJ2-2, reads DTGVSQNPRHKITKRGQNVTFRCDPISEHNRLYWYRQTLGQGPEFLTYFQNEAQLEKSRLLSDRFSAERPKGSFSTLEIQRTEQGDSAMYLCASDRRGRTGELFFGEGSRLTVL.

This clonotype came up a few times. The CDR3 protein is CASSTTGWTEAFF. The CDR3 nucleotides read TGCGCCAGCAGCACGACAGGGTGGACTGAAGCTTTCTTT. V is TRBV5-1 and J is TRBJ1-1; TRBD1 aligns across 7 bases. This CDR3 comprises 13 residues. The ends lost 4 bases at V and 5 bases at J; junction bases unmatched: 5. Germline V gene data show CDR1 as SGHRS and CDR2 as YFSETQ. Filled out from reference TRBV5-1 and TRBJ1-1, the complete variable domain reads KAGVTQTPRYLIKTRGQQVTLSCSPISGHRSVSWYQQTPGQGLQFLFEYFSETQRNKGNFPGRFSGRQFSNSRSEMNVSTLELGDSALYLCASSTTGWTEAFFGQGTRLTVV.

The CDR3 bases are TGTGCCAGCAGCGTGGCAGGGGCGCGCTATGGCTACACCTTC. Its translation: CASSVAGARYGYTF. This chain connects TRBV6-1 to TRBJ1-2; perhaps TRBD1 as D (6 bases). Trimming pared 6 bases from V and 4 bases from J, leaving 15 bases between. The CDR3 sequence is 14 residues long. Germline values: CDR1 MNHNS, CDR2 SASEGT.

The chain is built from TRBV20-1 and TRBJ1-6; tentative D call: TRBD1 (5 bases). CDR3 length: 13 amino acids. V was clipped by 3 bases and J by 7 bases, with 10 bases between them. Germline lookup yields CDR1 DFQATT and CDR2 SNEGSKA (reference sequence). The CDR3 region is CSASRGANSPLHF. The CDR3 DNA follows: TGCAGTGCTAGTAGAGGGGCCAATTCACCCCTCCACTTT.

The genes are TRBV29-1 and TRBJ1-1; 7 bases agree with TRBD1. The CDR3 spans 16 residues. Germline V gene sequence: CDR1 SQVTM, CDR2 ANQGSEA. The V gene end was trimmed by 7 bases and the J gene end by 4 bases; junction bases not matched to a gene: 18. CDR3 loop: CSGLGGQLDRGTEAFF. The CDR3 region has the DNA TGCAGCGGGCTGGGGGGACAGCTCGATCGTGGCACTGAAGCTTTCTTT.

CDR3 protein: CASSYRLAVGDTQYF. CDR3 nucleotides: TGTGCCAGCAGTTACCGACTAGCGGTAGGAGATACGCAGTATTTT. The rearrangement joins TRBV6-2 or TRBV6-3 to TRBJ2-3; 9 bases match TRBD2. CDR3 length: 15 residues. Germline V gene lookup returns CDR1 MNHEY and CDR2 SVGEGT. V dropped 2 bases and J dropped 5; count of bases not matched to a gene: 5.

Only a few counts were recorded for this clonotype. The rearrangement uses TRBV3-1 and TRBJ2-1; 8 positions agree with TRBD2. Trimming took 2 bases from V and 4 from J; bases not matched to a gene: 4. The CDR3 is 15 residues long. Germline V lookup: CDR1 LGHDT, CDR2 YNNKEL (reference sequence). CDR3: CASSQLAGKYNEQFF. CDR3 bases: TGTGCCAGCAGCCAATTAGCGGGAAAGTACAATGAGCAGTTCTTC.

This clonotype has more than one count but fewer than ten. The chain joins TRBV5-6 to TRBJ1-1; D unresolved. Deletions cut 3 bases from V and 4 bases from J, with 7 bases between. CDR3 length: 12 amino acids. CDR1 is SGHDT, CDR2 YYEEEE, per germline. CDR3 loop: CASSSSGTEAFF. In DNA form, the CDR3 reads TGTGCCAGCAGCTCCTCTGGCACTGAAGCTTTCTTT.

This clonotype was picked up many times. This chain connects TRBV2 to TRBJ2-2; a possible D gene is TRBD2 (6 bases). Germline CDR1 SNHLY, CDR2 FYNNEI. Trimming pared 6 bases from V and 1 base from J, leaving 9 bases between. The CDR3 is made up of 14 amino acids. This CDR3 reads CASRPGLNTGELFF. The DNA for the CDR3 is TGTGCCAGCAGGCCGGGACTGAACACCGGGGAGCTGTTTTTT. The full variable domain, with the rest looked up from reference TRBV2 and TRBJ2-2, is EPEVTQTPSHQVTQMGQEVILRCVPISNHLYFYWYRQILGQKVEFLVSFYNNEISEKSEIFDDQFSVERPDGSNFTLKIRSTKLEDSAMYFCASRPGLNTGELFFGEGSRLTVL.

This chain uses TRBV7-2 with TRBJ2-5; D remains unclear. Germline loops: CDR1 SGHTA, CDR2 FQGNSA. The V gene lost 5 bases and the J gene lost 1 base, with 11 bases spanning the gap. CDR3 size: 14 residues. CDR3 in amino acids: CASSQSRSQETQYF. CDR3 coding DNA: TGTGCCAGCAGCCAGAGCAGATCCCAAGAGACCCAGTACTTC.

The V gene is TRBV24-1, the J gene TRBJ2-7, with 10 positions matching TRBD1. Germline V lookup: CDR1 KGHDR, CDR2 SFDVKD. The CDR3 loop spans 13 amino acids. V lost 7 bases to trimming and J lost 6 bases; unmatched junction nucleotides: 5. In DNA, the CDR3 is TGTGCCACCAGAGGACAGGGGGAACCCGAGCAGTACTTC. Translated: CATRGQGEPEQYF.